This T cell receptor (beta chain) was documented in a study of blood T cell repertoires in COVID-19. In the study overall: T cells, B-cell-depleted T cells, or PBMCs supplied cDNA or gDNA.

Trimming left V 2 bases short and J 4 bases short, with 6 bases between. CDR1 is MNHEY, CDR2 SVGAGI, per germline. There are 13 residues in the CDR3. Under the authors' procedure: It was from reference gene primer amplification that nucleated cell counts were estimated. Produced via immunoSEQ multiplex PCR; TCRdb's table is partial and in-frame only. V and J calls and clone size are as listed in that table; D and trimming were resolved from the DNA. Of about 290,000 clones listed, approximately 90% were seen once; the top ten hold roughly 4.8%. This TCR was recovered from a man aged 40-49 years with acute or convalescent COVID-19. V and J are TRBV6-5 and TRBJ2-1; D gene ambiguous. What was sequenced was peripheral blood. CDR3 nucleotides: TGTGCCAGCAGTTACGACGGGTACAATGAGCAGTTCTTC. Protein product: CASSYDGYNEQFF.